The clone carrying this T cell receptor (beta chain) was recorded at least ten times. From the RT-PCR reads, TCRdb called clonotypes with MiXCR, one entry per CDR3 protein. The sample lists roughly 500,000 distinct CDR3 sequences; roughly a quarter were seen once. The data were obtained in a study of response to subunit inactivated influenza vaccine. This CDR3 contains 12 residues. The V end was cut by 4 bases, the J end by 7 bases, with 9 bases between. The germline gives CDR1 LGHDT, CDR2 YNNKEL (reference sequence). Another study also made use of these data, one on T cells expressing NK-cell markers. From that report: TCR beta libraries carry UMIs added by 5'RACE template switching.

The rearrangement links TRBV3-1 to TRBJ2-3, with unresolved D. This TCR came from a man aged 50 or older who received an inactivated influenza vaccine. Specimen: CD4+ T cells sorted from PBMCs, collected about 13 days after vaccination. The CDR3 region is CASSPQENTQYF. CDR3 bases: TGTGCCAGCAGCCCACAAGAAAATACGCAGTATTTT.